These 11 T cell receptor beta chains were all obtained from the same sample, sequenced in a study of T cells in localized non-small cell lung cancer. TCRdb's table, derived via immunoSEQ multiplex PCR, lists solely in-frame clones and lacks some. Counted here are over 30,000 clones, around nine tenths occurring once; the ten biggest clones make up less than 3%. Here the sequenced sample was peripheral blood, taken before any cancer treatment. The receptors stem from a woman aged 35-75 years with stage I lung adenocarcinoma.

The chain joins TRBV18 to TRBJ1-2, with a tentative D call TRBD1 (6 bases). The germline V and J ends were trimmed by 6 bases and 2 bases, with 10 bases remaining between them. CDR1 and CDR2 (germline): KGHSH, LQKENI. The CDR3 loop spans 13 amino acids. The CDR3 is CASSPDRNYGYTF. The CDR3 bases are TGTGCCAGCTCCCCCGACAGGAACTATGGCTACACCTTC. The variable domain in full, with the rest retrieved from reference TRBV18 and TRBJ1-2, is NAGVMQNPRHLVRRRGQEARLRCSPMKGHSHVYWYRQLPEEGLKFMVYLQKENIIDESGMPKERFSAEFPKEGPSILRIQQVVRGDSAAYFCASSPDRNYGYTFGSGTRLTVV.

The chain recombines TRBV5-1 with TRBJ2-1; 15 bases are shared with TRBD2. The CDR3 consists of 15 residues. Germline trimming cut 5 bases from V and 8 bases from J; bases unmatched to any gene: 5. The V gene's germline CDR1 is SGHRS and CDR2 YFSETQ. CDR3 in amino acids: CASRGLAGGGDEQFF. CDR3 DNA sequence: TGCGCCAGCAGGGGACTAGCGGGAGGAGGGGATGAGCAGTTCTTC.

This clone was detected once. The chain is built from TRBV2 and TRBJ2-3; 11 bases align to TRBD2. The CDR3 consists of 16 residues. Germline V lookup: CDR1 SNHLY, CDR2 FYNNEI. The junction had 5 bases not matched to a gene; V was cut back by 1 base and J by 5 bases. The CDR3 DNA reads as TGTGCCAGCAGTGAAGGGCGGCTAGCGGGAGGAGATACGCAGTATTTT. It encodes CASSEGRLAGGDTQYF.

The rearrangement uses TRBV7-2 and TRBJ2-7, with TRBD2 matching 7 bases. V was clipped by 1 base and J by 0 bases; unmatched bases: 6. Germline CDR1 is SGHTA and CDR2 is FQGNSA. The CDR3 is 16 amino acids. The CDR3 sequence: CASSLVLGGGSYEQYF. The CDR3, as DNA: TGTGCCAGCAGCTTAGTATTAGGCGGGGGCTCCTACGAGCAGTACTTC.

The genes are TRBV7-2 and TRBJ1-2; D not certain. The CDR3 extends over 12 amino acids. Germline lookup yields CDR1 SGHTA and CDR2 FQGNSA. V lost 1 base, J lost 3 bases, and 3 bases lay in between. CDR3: CASSLVHYGYTF. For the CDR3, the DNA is TGTGCCAGCAGCTTAGTGCACTATGGCTACACCTTC.

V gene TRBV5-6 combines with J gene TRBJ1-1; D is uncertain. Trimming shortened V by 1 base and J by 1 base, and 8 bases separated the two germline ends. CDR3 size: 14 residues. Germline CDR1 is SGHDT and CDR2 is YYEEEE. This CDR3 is CASSLYPANTEAFF. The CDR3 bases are TGTGCCAGCAGCTTGTACCCCGCGAACACTGAAGCTTTCTTT.

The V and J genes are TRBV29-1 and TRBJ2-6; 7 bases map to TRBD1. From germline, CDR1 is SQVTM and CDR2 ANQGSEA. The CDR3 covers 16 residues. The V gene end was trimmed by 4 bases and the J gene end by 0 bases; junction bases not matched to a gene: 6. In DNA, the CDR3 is TGCAGCGTTGCGGGACAGAAACTCTCTGGGGCCAACGTCCTGACTTTC. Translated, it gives CSVAGQKLSGANVLTF.

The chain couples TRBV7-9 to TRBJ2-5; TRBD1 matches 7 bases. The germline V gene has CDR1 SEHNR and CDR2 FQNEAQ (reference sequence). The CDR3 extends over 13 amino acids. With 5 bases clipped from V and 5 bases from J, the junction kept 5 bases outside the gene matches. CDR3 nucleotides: TGTGCCAGCAGCCTCGACAGGGCCGAGACCCAGTACTTC. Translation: CASSLDRAETQYF.

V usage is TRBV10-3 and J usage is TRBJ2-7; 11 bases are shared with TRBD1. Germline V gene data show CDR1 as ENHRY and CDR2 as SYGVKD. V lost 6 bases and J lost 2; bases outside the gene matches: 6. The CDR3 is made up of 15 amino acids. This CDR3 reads CAISDPGQGAYEQYF. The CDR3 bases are TGTGCCATCAGCGACCCGGGACAGGGGGCCTACGAGCAGTACTTC.

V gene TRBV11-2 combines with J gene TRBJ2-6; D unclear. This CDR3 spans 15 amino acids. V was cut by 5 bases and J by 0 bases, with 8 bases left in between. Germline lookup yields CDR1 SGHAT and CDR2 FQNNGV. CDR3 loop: CASSPTFSGANVLTF. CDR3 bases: TGTGCCAGCAGCCCTACCTTCTCTGGGGCCAACGTCCTGACTTTC.

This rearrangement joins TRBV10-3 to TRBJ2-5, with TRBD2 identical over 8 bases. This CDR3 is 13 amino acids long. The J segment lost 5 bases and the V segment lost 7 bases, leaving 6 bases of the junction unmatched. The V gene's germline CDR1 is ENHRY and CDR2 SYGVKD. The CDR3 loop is CAIMSGSGETQYF. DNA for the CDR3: TGTGCCATCATGAGCGGGAGTGGTGAGACCCAGTACTTC.